The 7 T cell receptor beta chains below were found in one sample sequenced in a study of blood T cell repertoires in COVID-19 (dated by TCRdb to 2020 to 2021). To prepare the library, the immunoSEQ multiplex PCR assay was applied. TCRdb took over this immuneACCESS table, retaining in-frame rearrangements with V and J assigned. Such tables are incomplete; in checked studies, under half of the missing clones stem from an unresolved V gene, and the remainder is unexplained. The sample table contains some 180,000 clones; only one count was recorded for around 85% of them. The ten top clones hold around 21% of the sample. The material sequenced was peripheral blood. All receptors derive from a man between 65 and 85 years old with active or convalescent COVID-19.

This chain uses TRBV4-3 with TRBJ2-1, with 13 bases lining up with TRBD2. This CDR3 has 15 amino acids. From germline, CDR1 is LGHNA and CDR2 YSLEER. V trimming: 1 base; J trimming: 8 bases; junction bases outside the gene matches: 2. CDR3 DNA: TGCGCCAGCAGCCAAGGGACTAGCGGGAGCTATGAGCAGTTCTTC. Amino acid sequence: CASSQGTSGSYEQFF.

This chain connects TRBV19 to TRBJ1-2; D call uncertain. CDR1 and CDR2 (germline): LNHDA, SQIVND (reference sequence). Trimming took 5 bases from V and 0 from J, leaving 19 bases between them. This CDR3 contains 17 residues. The CDR3 sequence is CASSPAGGRKANYGYTF. CDR3 coding DNA: TGTGCCAGTAGTCCCGCCGGAGGACGGAAAGCTAACTATGGCTACACCTTC.

This clone was detected once. This sequence joins TRBV4-1 and TRBJ2-5; D call uncertain. CDR1 is MGHRA, CDR2 YSYEKL, per germline. The CDR3 has 14 amino acids. The V gene lost 3 bases and the J gene lost 5 bases, with 13 bases spanning the gap. The CDR3 nucleotides read TGCGCCAGCAGCCACACTGAGCTAACCGAGACCCAGTACTTC. Translated: CASSHTELTETQYF.

This clone was seen just once. The rearrangement uses TRBV30 and TRBJ2-1, with D possibly being TRBD2 (6 bases). The V and J ends lost 0 bases and 1 base respectively, with 10 bases between them. The CDR3 consists of 15 residues. CDR1 and CDR2 from the germline V gene are GTSNPN and SVGIG (reference sequence). CDR3 in DNA: TGTGCCTGGAGTGTACTAAGCGGGTCCTACAATGAGCAGTTCTTC. Translated, it gives CAWSVLSGSYNEQFF.

V usage is TRBV6-5 and J usage is TRBJ1-4; 8 bases match TRBD1. CDR3 size: 15 residues. Trimming took 6 bases from V and 8 from J; bases not matched to a gene: 11. Germline assignment: CDR1 MNHEY and CDR2 SVGAGI. The CDR3 protein is CASRSQGAGSEKLFF. The CDR3 bases are TGTGCCAGCAGATCCCAGGGGGCGGGTAGCGAAAAACTGTTTTTT.

The rearrangement uses TRBV30 and TRBJ1-2, with D possibly TRBD1 on 6 matching bases. V was clipped by 1 base and J by 5 bases, with 20 bases between them. The CDR3 consists of 16 residues. Germline values: CDR1 GTSNPN, CDR2 SVGIG (reference sequence). In DNA form, the CDR3 reads TGTGCCTGGAGTGGAAGAGCGGCAGGGGCTATGTATGGCTACACCTTC. As protein: CAWSGRAAGAMYGYTF.

The rearrangement links TRBV4-3 to TRBJ1-2; perhaps TRBD1 as D (6 bases). Germline V CDR1 and CDR2: LGHNA, YSLEER. Trimming stripped 1 base from V and 4 bases from J, with 13 bases between. The length of the CDR3 is 15 residues. The CDR3 region is CASSQARGHRYGYTF. The CDR3 DNA reads as TGCGCCAGCAGCCAAGCGAGGGGACACCGCTATGGCTACACCTTC.